The rows below give T cell receptor beta chains drawn from one sample of a study of STAT5B mutations in CD4+ large granular lymphocyte leukemia. Profiling relied on immunoSEQ multiplex PCR, and the TCRdb table lists in-frame clones only, not all of them. The table has 20,000 to 25,000 clones, around 80% seen once. The sample comprised CD4+ T cells from blood buffy coats. The receptors shown here come from a human donor in good health. Each CDR3 is given with its conserved first and last residue. A D gene is named only where the DNA matches it firmly. Some rows have no size entry. The others give once, few or many, or a class for an expanded clone.

clone size	D gene	V gene	J gene	CDR3 protein	CDR3 DNA
-	TRBD2	TRBV5-1	TRBJ2-3	CASSNRDYPSTDTQYF	TGCGCCAGCAGCAACCGGGACTATCCTAGCACAGATACGCAGTATTTT
-	-	TRBV15	TRBJ2-3	CATSRGTDTQYF	TGTGCCACCAGCAGGGGAACAGATACGCAGTATTTT
-	-	TRBV10-2	TRBJ2-7	CASPSYEQYF	TGCGCCAGTCCGTCCTACGAGCAGTACTTC
-	-	TRBV7-8	TRBJ2-3	CASSLGSSLSTDTQYF	TGTGCCAGCAGCTTAGGATCGTCACTTAGCACAGATACGCAGTATTTT
-	-	TRBV5-1	TRBJ1-1	CASSPWGATEAFF	TGCGCCAGCAGCCCGTGGGGGGCTACTGAAGCTTTCTTT
few	TRBD1	TRBV2	TRBJ1-1	CASREQGMNTEAFF	TGTGCCAGCAGAGAACAGGGGATGAACACTGAAGCTTTCTTT
-	TRBD1	TRBV5-1	TRBJ2-2	CASSGGQGDAAVGELFF	TGCGCCAGCAGCGGGGGACAGGGCGACGCGGCGGTAGGGGAGCTGTTTTTT
-	-	TRBV21-1	TRBJ1-4	CASSKVEGGEKLFF	TGTGCCAGCAGCAAAGTTGAGGGGGGAGAAAAACTGTTTTTT
-	TRBD1	TRBV29-1	TRBJ1-1	CSVEAQGAGNTEAFF	TGCAGCGTTGAAGCACAGGGGGCTGGGAACACTGAAGCTTTCTTT
-	-	TRBV5-4	TRBJ2-7	CASSPRRSSYEQYF	TGTGCCAGCAGCCCCCGGCGGTCCTCCTACGAGCAGTACTTC
-	-	TRBV11-2	TRBJ2-7	CASSFDRTSEQYF	TGTGCCAGCAGCTTTGACCGAACTTCCGAGCAGTACTTC
-	-	TRBV7-9	TRBJ2-6	CASSLDWAGANVLTF	TGTGCCAGCAGCTTAGATTGGGCCGGGGCCAACGTCCTGACTTTC
few	-	TRBV6-5	TRBJ1-1	CASSYSEDGEAFF	TGTGCCAGCAGTTACTCGGAGGACGGTGAAGCTTTCTTT
once	TRBD1	TRBV7-9	TRBJ2-5	CASSLGAGGQETQYF	TGTGCCAGCAGCTTAGGCGCAGGGGGTCAAGAGACCCAGTACTTC
-	TRBD2	TRBV4-1	TRBJ2-2	CASSHPAAGGRPNTGELFF	TGCGCCAGCAGCCATCCGGCGGCGGGGGGACGCCCGAACACCGGGGAGCTGTTTTTT
-	TRBD1	TRBV13	TRBJ1-1	CASRLDRGAEAFF	TGTGCCAGCAGATTAGACAGGGGGGCTGAAGCTTTCTTT
-	-	TRBV7-6	TRBJ2-5	CASSFGVGAKLGTQYF	TGTGCCAGCAGCTTCGGCGTGGGGGCGAAGCTTGGCACCCAGTACTTC
-	-	TRBV30	TRBJ1-3	CAWSVSGNTIYF	TGTGCCTGGAGTGTATCCGGAAACACCATATATTTT
-	TRBD1	TRBV12-5	TRBJ1-5	CASGLVSLNRGLVNQPQHF	TGTGCTAGTGGTTTGGTAAGCTTGAACAGGGGGCTAGTCAATCAGCCCCAGCATTTT
-	-	TRBV7-9	TRBJ2-7	CASSWSAVPTYEQYF	TGTGCCAGCAGCTGGAGCGCTGTCCCAACCTACGAGCAGTACTTC
-	-	TRBV2	TRBJ1-4	CASCRDTATNEKLFF	TGTGCCAGTTGCCGGGACACAGCAACTAATGAAAAACTGTTTTTT
-	-	TRBV7-2	TRBJ2-3	CASSLALKDTQYF	TGTGCCAGCAGCTTAGCGCTTAAAGATACGCAGTATTTT
-	-	TRBV5-1	TRBJ1-1	CASSLGGKNTEAFF	TGCGCCAGCAGCCTAGGGGGAAAGAACACTGAAGCTTTCTTT
-	-	TRBV5-1	TRBJ1-1	CASSPGSGGTEAFF	TGCGCCAGCAGCCCCGGGTCTGGAGGGACTGAAGCTTTCTTT
-	TRBD2	TRBV10-3	TRBJ2-7	CAISPSGRDHEQYF	TGTGCCATCAGTCCTAGCGGGAGGGATCACGAGCAGTACTTC
once	TRBD1	TRBV5-1	TRBJ1-4	CASSTWTGPNEKLFF	TGCGCCAGCAGCACCTGGACAGGGCCAAATGAAAAACTGTTTTTT
-	TRBD1	TRBV11-2	TRBJ1-1	CASSGQENTEAFF	TGTGCCAGCAGCGGACAGGAGAACACTGAAGCTTTCTTT
-	TRBD1	TRBV6-6	TRBJ1-1	CASSSQQGDTEAFF	TGTGCCAGCAGTTCGCAACAGGGGGACACTGAAGCTTTCTTT
few	-	TRBV7-9	TRBJ1-1	CASSFSADFEAFF	TGTGCCAGCAGCTTTTCGGCAGACTTTGAAGCTTTCTTT
-	TRBD1	TRBV6-5	TRBJ1-2	CASSYNPTGGIGYTF	TGTGCCAGCAGTTATAATCCGACAGGGGGAATAGGCTACACCTTC
-	-	TRBV11-3	TRBJ2-2	CASSLGQGRGTGELFF	TGTGCCAGCAGCTTAGGGCAGGGACGGGGCACCGGGGAGCTGTTTTTT
few	-	TRBV6-1	TRBJ1-2	CASSERPREKGYTF	TGTGCCAGCAGTGAAAGGCCAAGGGAGAAGGGCTACACCTTC
-	-	TRBV11-3	TRBJ2-7	CASSFEKYYEQYF	TGTGCCAGCAGCTTTGAAAAGTATTACGAGCAGTACTTC
-	-	TRBV30	TRBJ2-3	CAWIPSFRLWGSTDTQYF	TGTGCCTGGATTCCCAGCTTTCGTCTTTGGGGGAGCACAGATACGCAGTATTTT
-	-	TRBV2	TRBJ2-3	CASSGTRSLVTDTQYF	TGTGCCAGCAGTGGCACTAGGTCGTTGGTCACAGATACGCAGTATTTT
-	TRBD1	TRBV5-1	TRBJ1-4	CASSSDRGLNEKLFF	TGCGCCAGCAGCTCGGACAGGGGGCTGAATGAAAAACTGTTTTTT
-	TRBD1	TRBV19	TRBJ1-2	CASIRGQGEGYTF	TGTGCCAGTATCCGTGGACAGGGCGAAGGCTACACCTTC
-	TRBD2	TRBV7-6	TRBJ2-6	CASSSQRSGGGANVLTF	TGTGCCAGCAGCTCTCAAAGGTCGGGGGGTGGGGCCAACGTCCTGACTTTC
-	-	TRBV9	TRBJ2-7	CASSVGSGSYEQYF	TGTGCCAGCAGCGTAGGGTCAGGCTCCTACGAGCAGTACTTC